This T cell receptor (beta chain) was identified in a study of T cells expressing NK-cell markers. As for the study in general: There were seven HCMV-seropositive donors and one seronegative donor among the eight sequenced.

The CDR3 runs 17 residues. Following a re-call of the 5' RACE reads, TCRdb has one entry per CDR3 protein and lacks DNA. The sample has about 260,000 distinct CDR3 sequences; the top ten hold 0.39%. The source material was blood T cells: a sorted CD56 or NKG2C T cell subset, CD4+ or CD8+ T cells, or bulk PBMC T cells (not recorded which). This chain connects TRBV12-3 or TRBV12-4 to TRBJ2-5; TCRdb outputs TRBD2, but without DNA this stays unchecked. This sequence originates from a young man in good health. This CDR3 reads CASSPPPTAGSKAAQYF.